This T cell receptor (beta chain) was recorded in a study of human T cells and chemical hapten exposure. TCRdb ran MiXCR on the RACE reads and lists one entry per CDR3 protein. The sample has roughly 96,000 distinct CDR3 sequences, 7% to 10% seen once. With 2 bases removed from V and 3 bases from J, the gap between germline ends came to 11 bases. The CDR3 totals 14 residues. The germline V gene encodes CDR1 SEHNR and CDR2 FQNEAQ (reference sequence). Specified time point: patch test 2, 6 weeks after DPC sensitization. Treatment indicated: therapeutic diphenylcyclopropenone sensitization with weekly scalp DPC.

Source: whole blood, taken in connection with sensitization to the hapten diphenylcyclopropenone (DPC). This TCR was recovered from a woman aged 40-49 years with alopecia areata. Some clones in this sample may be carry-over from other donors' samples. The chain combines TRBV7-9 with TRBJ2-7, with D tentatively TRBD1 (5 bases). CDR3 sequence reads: CASSLQGIRYEQYF. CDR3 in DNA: TGTGCCAGCAGCTTACAGGGCATTCGCTACGAGCAGTACTTC. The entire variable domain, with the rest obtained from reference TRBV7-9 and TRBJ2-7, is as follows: DTGVSQNPRHKITKRGQNVTFRCDPISEHNRLYWYRQTLGQGPEFLTYFQNEAQLEKSRLLSDRFSAERPKGSFSTLEIQRTEQGDSAMYLCASSLQGIRYEQYFGPGTRLTVT.